This T cell receptor beta chain was sequenced for a study of CD8 T cells in Susac syndrome. The patients serving as multiple sclerosis controls were treatment-naive. They had stable or active relapsing-remitting disease and fulfilled revised McDonald criteria. Both CD4+ and CD8+ T cells were negatively isolated, and TEMRA cells underwent FACS enrichment. This CDR3 is built from 15 residues. Germline loops: CDR1 DFQATT, CDR2 SNEGSKA (reference sequence). With random hexamers, roughly 0.45 to 1 ug RNA was reverse transcribed. The TCR beta CDR3 was amplified by immunoSEQ multiplex PCR across 54 Vbeta, 13 Jbeta. TCRdb reprocessed the immunoSEQ multiplex PCR reads with MiXCR, giving one entry per CDR3 protein. The table records approximately 160,000 distinct CDR3 sequences, approximately 94% of them present only once. Of note for this clonotype: The junction and the germline gene differ at one end; a read error may be behind it.

The TCR originated in a human donor with multiple sclerosis. The chain carries TRBV20-1 and TRBJ1-2, with unresolved D. The sequenced sample consisted of CD4+ T cells from PBMCs. The CDR3 DNA follows: TGCAGTGCTAATACCTTTCCGGCGCAGCCGAGGTATGTCCCCTTC. It translates to CSANTFPAQPRYVPF.